This T cell receptor beta chain comes out of a study of human thymus T cells. Profiling relied on immunoSEQ multiplex PCR, and the TCRdb table lists in-frame clones only, not all of them. Among around 120,000 clones listed, around 94% were seen once. The V end lost 1 base, the J end lost 0 bases, and 7 bases lay between the germline ends. This CDR3 region has 15 residues. Per germline, CDR1 SGHVS and CDR2 FQNEAQ. Thymus tissue for the work was resected from patients undergoing corrective heart surgery. Serving as donors were healthy Finnish infants, each of whom was having open corrective surgery for congenital heart defects. Study-level results: Seemingly biased V and J gene usage marked thymic and blood repertoires. Related studies found that unrelated individuals share highly overlapping thymic repertoires.

On this clone itself: The antigen remains unidentified.

This receptor was taken from a boy in the first two years of life with a congenital heart defect but otherwise immunologically healthy. This chain joins TRBV7-8 and TRBJ1-5, with unresolved D. Sequences were obtained from thymus tissue. The CDR3 reads CASSLGRDSNQPQHF. As DNA, the CDR3 is TGTGCCAGCAGCTTAGGACGGGATAGCAATCAGCCCCAGCATTTT.